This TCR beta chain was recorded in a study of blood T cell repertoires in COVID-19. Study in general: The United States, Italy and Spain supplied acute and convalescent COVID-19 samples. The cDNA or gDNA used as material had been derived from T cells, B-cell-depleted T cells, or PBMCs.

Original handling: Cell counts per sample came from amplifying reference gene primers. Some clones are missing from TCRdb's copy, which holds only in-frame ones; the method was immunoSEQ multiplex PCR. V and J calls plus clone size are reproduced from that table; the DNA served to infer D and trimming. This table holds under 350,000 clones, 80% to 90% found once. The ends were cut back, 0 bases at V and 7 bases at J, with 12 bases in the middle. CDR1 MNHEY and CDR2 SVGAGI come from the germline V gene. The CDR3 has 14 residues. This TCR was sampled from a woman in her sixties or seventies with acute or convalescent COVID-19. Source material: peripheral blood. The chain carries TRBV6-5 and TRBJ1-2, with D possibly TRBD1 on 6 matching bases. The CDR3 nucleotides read TGTGCCAGCAGTTACTCGGGGGCTTCGAGTGGCTACACCTTC. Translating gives CASSYSGASSGYTF.